This entry lists 30 T cell receptor beta chains sequenced from one sample in a study of OX40 agonist ivuxolimab in advanced cancers. Sequencing used immunoSEQ multiplex PCR; TCRdb keeps in-frame clones, though not all of them. The sample holds 50,000 to 65,000 clones, approximately 89% seen once. Sequenced here: CD4+ or CD8+ T cells sorted from blood, sampled in a trial of the OX40 agonist ivuxolimab. The origin of the receptors is an adult with an advanced solid tumor such as melanoma, head and neck, liver or kidney cancer.

This chain links TRBV6-5 with TRBJ1-4; maybe TRBD1 (6 bases). V was clipped by 4 bases and J by 8 bases, with 14 bases between them. The germline V gene has CDR1 MNHEY and CDR2 SVGAGI. The CDR3 length is 14 residues. The CDR3 region has the DNA TGTGCCAGCAGTTCCCGACAGGCCCGCGAAAAACTGTTTTTT. It encodes CASSSRQAREKLFF.

The V call is TRBV2, the J call TRBJ2-1; tentatively, D is TRBD2 (6 bases). The V gene lost 5 bases and the J gene lost 4 bases, with 6 bases spanning the gap. Germline lookup yields CDR1 SNHLY and CDR2 FYNNEI. The CDR3 spans 12 residues. The CDR3 DNA sequence: TGTGCCAGCAGTAGCGGGTACAATGAGCAGTTCTTC. Its protein product is CASSSGYNEQFF.

In this sample, this clone turned up once. This rearrangement joins TRBV7-2 to TRBJ2-1, with 8 bases aligning to TRBD2. This CDR3 has 15 residues. Unmatched junction bases numbered 5, after V lost 5 bases and J lost 2 bases. Germline V gives CDR1 SGHTA, CDR2 FQGNSA. The CDR3 sequence: CASSLTSGPYNEQFF. The CDR3 nucleotides read TGTGCCAGCAGCCTCACTAGCGGTCCCTACAATGAGCAGTTCTTC.

This sequence joins TRBV5-1 and TRBJ1-5; D call uncertain. This CDR3 region has 15 residues. CDR1 and CDR2 from the germline V gene are SGHRS and YFSETQ. Trimming removed 0 bases at V and 0 bases at J, with 7 bases between. CDR3 in DNA: TGCGCCAGCAGCTTGGGTCCGGGTAGCAATCAGCCCCAGCATTTT. It translates to CASSLGPGSNQPQHF.

This rearrangement joins TRBV7-6 to TRBJ2-3; 15 bases match TRBD2. The CDR3 spans 18 residues. V lost 4 bases, J lost 6 bases, and 11 bases stayed unmatched. Germline CDR1 is SGHVS and CDR2 is FNYEAQ. CDR3 sequence (DNA): TGTGCCAGCAGCTCAGGACTAGCGGGGGGGCCGGCCTATGATACGCAGTATTTT. As protein: CASSSGLAGGPAYDTQYF.

The V and J genes are TRBV19 and TRBJ1-6; the match to TRBD1 covers 10 bases. The trim removed 7 bases at V and 8 bases at J, leaving 5 bases unmatched. Germline CDR1 reads LNHDA; CDR2 reads SQIVND (reference sequence). The CDR3 runs to 14 residues. CDR3 sequence reads: CASTRQGAYSPLHF. Here the CDR3 DNA reads TGTGCCAGTACTCGACAGGGGGCTTATTCACCCCTCCACTTT.

This chain connects TRBV4-2 to TRBJ1-3; no definite D call. Germline V CDR1 and CDR2: LGHNA, YNFKEQ. The CDR3 runs to 16 residues. Trimming took 0 bases from V and 3 from J, leaving 12 bases between them. DNA of the CDR3: TGTGCCAGCAGCCAAGACGGACCGGGAGGTGGAAACACCATATATTTT. Protein: CASSQDGPGGGNTIYF.

The chain joins TRBV30 to TRBJ2-7, with a possible D match to TRBD1 (5 bases). CDR3 size: 12 residues. Germline CDR1 is GTSNPN and CDR2 is SVGIG (reference sequence). V lost 6 bases, J lost 0 bases, and 9 bases lay in between. The CDR3 loop is CACSDSSYEQYF. CDR3 DNA sequence: TGTGCCTGCTCAGACAGCTCCTACGAGCAGTACTTC.

This chain links TRBV19 with TRBJ2-7, with 9 bases matching TRBD1. The V segment lost 5 bases and the J segment 2 bases; nucleotides outside the gene matches: 7. The CDR3 sequence is 15 residues long. Germline CDR1 LNHDA, CDR2 SQIVND (reference sequence). In nucleotides, the CDR3 is TGTGCCAGTAGTTGGGGGACAGGGATTACCTACGAGCAGTACTTC. Translated: CASSWGTGITYEQYF.

The sample holds one count of this clone. V is TRBV27 and J is TRBJ2-5; TRBD1 might be the D (5 bases). V was clipped by 5 bases and J by 1 base, with 14 bases between them. The CDR3 extends over 15 amino acids. In germline, CDR1 is MNHEY, CDR2 SMNVEV (reference sequence). The CDR3 region is CASSDGPGPQETQYF. The CDR3 bases are TGTGCCAGCAGTGATGGGCCAGGGCCCCAAGAGACCCAGTACTTC.

The V gene is TRBV6-5, the J gene TRBJ2-1; 8 bases are shared with TRBD2. The ends lost 4 bases at V and 6 bases at J; junction bases unmatched: 8. Looked up from germline, CDR1 is MNHEY and CDR2 is SVGAGI. The CDR3 contains 15 residues. CDR3 sequence (DNA): TGTGCCAGCAGTTCGGGGGGGGAGACGGTCAATGAGCAGTTCTTC. Translation: CASSSGGETVNEQFF.

V gene TRBV6-6 combines with J gene TRBJ1-4; D not resolved. The CDR3 runs to 13 residues. The germline gives CDR1 MNHNY, CDR2 SVGAGI (reference sequence). Trimming removed 11 bases from V and 0 bases from J, with 10 bases in between. The CDR3 sequence: CAVRLATNEKLFF. DNA of the CDR3: TGTGCCGTCCGGCTGGCAACTAATGAAAAACTGTTTTTT.

The J gene is TRBJ2-1, the V gene TRBV25-1; TRBD1 might be the D (6 bases). Germline CDR1 is MGHDK and CDR2 is SYGVNS. Between the trimmed V and J ends, which lost 1 base and 4 bases, there was a span of 20 bases. The CDR3 is 18 amino acids. Here the CDR3 reads CASSESPRGRGLYNEQFF. CDR3 bases: TGTGCCAGCAGTGAATCGCCCCGGGGCAGGGGATTATACAATGAGCAGTTCTTC. Complete variable domain (other parts from reference TRBV25-1 and TRBJ2-1): EADIYQTPRYLVIGTGKKITLECSQTMGHDKMYWYQQDPGMELHLIHYSYGVNSTEKGDLSSESTVSRIRTEHFPLTLESARPSHTSQYLCASSESPRGRGLYNEQFFGPGTRLTVL.

V and J are TRBV19 and TRBJ1-6, with TRBD1 as a possible D gene (5 bases). CDR3 length: 13 residues. Germline values: CDR1 LNHDA, CDR2 SQIVND (reference sequence). Trimming took 3 bases from V and 9 from J, leaving 9 bases between them. Here the CDR3 reads CASSMGGSSPLHF. Written as DNA, the CDR3 is TGTGCCAGTAGTATGGGGGGAAGTTCACCCCTCCACTTT.

The chain employs TRBV5-8 and TRBJ2-7, with 10 bases fitting TRBD2. CDR3 length: 13 residues. V was pared by 2 bases and J by 5 bases, with 1 base of the junction left unmatched. CDR1 is SGHTS, CDR2 YDEGEE, per germline. CDR3 protein: CASSFTSGDEQYF. CDR3 nucleotide sequence: TGTGCCAGCAGCTTCACTAGCGGGGACGAGCAGTACTTC.

The V and J genes are TRBV9 and TRBJ2-1; TRBD1 matches 10 bases. There are 15 residues in the CDR3. Germline CDR1 and CDR2: SGDLS and YYNGEE. With V trimmed by 3 bases and J by 4 bases, 4 bases remained unmatched. CDR3 loop: CASSGPGQGYNEQFF. DNA of the CDR3: TGTGCCAGCAGCGGACCGGGACAGGGGTACAATGAGCAGTTCTTC.

The V gene is TRBV2, the J gene TRBJ1-1; D is undetermined. The germline V and J ends were trimmed by 3 bases and 2 bases, with 10 bases remaining between them. Germline assignment: CDR1 SNHLY and CDR2 FYNNEI. This CDR3 has 14 amino acids. The CDR3, as DNA: TGTGCCAGCAGTGAGGAACCTTCAAACACTGAAGCTTTCTTT. Residues: CASSEEPSNTEAFF.

V usage is TRBV30 and J usage is TRBJ2-1; the match to TRBD1 covers 7 bases. With 7 bases clipped from V and 2 bases from J, the junction kept 11 bases outside the gene matches. CDR3 length: 15 residues. Germline V gene lookup returns CDR1 GTSNPN and CDR2 SVGIG (reference sequence). DNA for the CDR3: TGTGCCTCAACTGGACAGGTATTTGCCTACAATGAGCAGTTCTTC. Amino acid sequence: CASTGQVFAYNEQFF. The full variable domain, in which reference TRBV30 and TRBJ2-1 provide the parts outside the CDR3, is SQTIHQWPATLVQPVGSPLSLECTVEGTSNPNLYWYRQAAGRGLQLLFYSVGIGQISSEVPQNLSASRPQDRQFILSSKKLLLSDSGFYLCASTGQVFAYNEQFFGPGTRLTVL.

Worth noting for this clone: The junction and the germline gene differ at one end; a read error may be behind it. V and J are TRBV7-7 and TRBJ2-7; 10 nucleotides align to TRBD1. CDR3 size: 14 residues. Germline lookup yields CDR1 SSHAT and CDR2 FNYEAQ (reference sequence). CDR3 amino acids: CASSLGTGVGEQYF. CDR3 coding DNA: TGTGCTAGCAGCCTGGGGACAGGGGTGGGCGAGCAGTACTTC.

This clone has just one count. The chain carries TRBV7-3 and TRBJ2-1; TRBD2 aligns across 10 bases. V lost 4 bases and J lost 12; bases outside the gene matches: 15. This CDR3 spans 16 amino acids. Germline-derived CDR1 and CDR2 are SGHTA and FQGTGA. The CDR3 DNA is TGTGCCAGCAGCTACGAACCGTGGCTAGCGGGAGAGGGGCAGTTCTTC. Translation: CASSYEPWLAGEGQFF.

There are a few counts of this clone. J is TRBJ1-1 and V is TRBV19, with D uncertain. This CDR3 region has 12 residues. Germline V lookup: CDR1 LNHDA, CDR2 SQIVND (reference sequence). Trimming cost V 5 bases and J 1 base, with 5 bases left between them. CDR3 DNA: TGTGCCAGTAGTTTCTCGAACACTGAAGCTTTCTTT. As protein: CASSFSNTEAFF.

The chain carries TRBV4-3 and TRBJ2-2, with a weak D call TRBD2 (5 bases). CDR1 and CDR2 (germline): LGHNA, YSLEER. The CDR3 sequence is 17 residues long. The V gene lost 0 bases and the J gene lost 0 bases, with 11 bases spanning the gap. The CDR3 loop reads CASSQDPGLSNTGELFF. CDR3 DNA: TGCGCCAGCAGCCAAGACCCCGGACTCTCGAACACCGGGGAGCTGTTTTTT.

The chain uses TRBV6-5 and TRBJ2-1; 11 nucleotides align to TRBD2. The CDR3 contains 14 residues. CDR1 is MNHEY and CDR2 is SVGAGI in the germline V gene. The J segment lost 9 bases and the V segment lost 2 bases, leaving 3 bases of the junction unmatched. CDR3 sequence (DNA): TGTGCCAGCAGTTACCTAACTAGCGGGAGTGAGCAGTTCTTC. Translation: CASSYLTSGSEQFF.

The chain joins TRBV19 to TRBJ2-1; D remains ambiguous. The germline V and J ends were trimmed by 6 bases and 6 bases, with 9 bases remaining between them. The germline V gene encodes CDR1 LNHDA and CDR2 SQIVND (reference sequence). The CDR3 runs to 12 residues. CDR3 in DNA: TGTGCCAGTAGCCCTGTTAGCAATGAGCAGTTCTTC. This sequence encodes CASSPVSNEQFF. The full variable domain, in which reference TRBV19 and TRBJ2-1 provide the parts outside the CDR3, is DGGITQSPKYLFRKEGQNVTLSCEQNLNHDAMYWYRQDPGQGLRLIYYSQIVNDFQKGDIAEGYSVSREKKESFPLTVTSAQKNPTAFYLCASSPVSNEQFFGPGTRLTVL.

V usage is TRBV27 and J usage is TRBJ1-1; D is ambiguous. Per the germline V gene, CDR1 is MNHEY and CDR2 is SMNVEV (reference sequence). The ends were cut back, 1 base at V and 5 bases at J, with 8 bases in the middle. This CDR3 is built from 13 residues. As DNA, the CDR3 is TGTGCCAGCAGTTTATTTGGGGTTACTGAAGCTTTCTTT. Amino acids: CASSLFGVTEAFF.

This clone showed up just once. The chain combines TRBV7-9 with TRBJ1-5; possibly TRBD1 for D (5 bases). The V end lost 1 base, the J end lost 4 bases, and 11 bases lay between the germline ends. Looked up from germline, CDR1 is SEHNR and CDR2 is FQNEAQ (reference sequence). The CDR3 totals 15 residues. The chain's CDR3 is CASSLVDSPNQPQHF. For the CDR3, the DNA is TGTGCCAGCAGCTTAGTAGACAGCCCAAATCAGCCCCAGCATTTT.

This chain connects TRBV4-3 to TRBJ2-7, with 9 bases identical to TRBD2. CDR3 length: 18 amino acids. J was trimmed by 0 bases and V by 0 bases; bases with no gene match: 9. CDR1 is LGHNA, CDR2 YSLEER, per germline. CDR3 in DNA: TGCGCCAGCAGCCAAGATCATTCCCCAGCGGGAGGCTCCTACGAGCAGTACTTC. Translation: CASSQDHSPAGGSYEQYF.

The V and J genes are TRBV6-5 and TRBJ2-7, with D perhaps matching TRBD1 (6 bases). CDR3 length: 13 residues. Germline CDR1 is MNHEY and CDR2 is SVGAGI. Deletions cut 6 bases from V and 3 bases from J, with 12 bases between. In DNA form, the CDR3 reads TGTGCCAGCAGCCTGGGACACCTCTACGAGCAGTACTTC. This translates into CASSLGHLYEQYF.

This chain connects TRBV9 to TRBJ2-3; a possible D gene is TRBD2 (7 bases). Trimming stripped 0 bases from V and 2 bases from J, with 16 bases between. The CDR3 runs to 17 residues. Per the germline V gene, CDR1 is SGDLS and CDR2 is YYNGEE. The chain's CDR3 is CASSVAGGAGFTDTQYF. In nucleotides, the CDR3 is TGTGCCAGCAGCGTAGCTGGGGGGGCAGGGTTCACAGATACGCAGTATTTT. The whole variable domain, remainder taken from reference TRBV9 and TRBJ2-3, is DSGVTQTPKHLITATGQRVTLRCSPRSGDLSVYWYQQSLDQGLQFLIQYYNGEERAKGNILERFSAQQFPDLHSELNLSSLELGDSALYFCASSVAGGAGFTDTQYFGPGTRLTVL.

The V call is TRBV15, the J call TRBJ2-3, with D hard to call. The CDR3 sequence is 14 residues long. V was cut by 5 bases and J by 3 bases, with 12 bases left in between. Germline V gives CDR1 LNHNV, CDR2 YYDKDF (reference sequence). CDR3 residues: CATSGEPRTDTQYF. The DNA for the CDR3 is TGTGCCACCAGCGGTGAACCCCGGACAGATACGCAGTATTTT.